This T cell receptor beta chain was found in a study of blood T cell repertoires in COVID-19. This CDR3 is built from 13 residues. V was cut by 1 base and J by 6 bases, with 9 bases left in between. The germline V gene encodes CDR1 SGHAT and CDR2 FQNNGV. Participants, about 18 to 90 years old, spanned under 25 US areas. Cohorts were assigned according to the clinical history that participants reported. Original handling: Amplification from reference gene primers served as the basis for estimated nucleated cell counts. Using immunoSEQ multiplex PCR, the repertoire was profiled, and TCRdb retains in-frame clones only, with some absent. The DNA gave D and trimming, while V, J and clone size come from that table. The table records a few hundred thousand clones, 70% to 90% of them present only once.

This clonotype originated in a woman aged 55-69 years who had recovered from COVID-19. Sequences were obtained from PBMCs or T cells enriched from blood (not recorded which). The genes are TRBV11-2 and TRBJ1-1; possible D gene TRBD1, 5 bases. CDR3 sequence reads: CASSLGQGPEAFF. DNA of the CDR3: TGTGCCAGCAGCTTAGGGCAGGGCCCTGAAGCTTTCTTT.